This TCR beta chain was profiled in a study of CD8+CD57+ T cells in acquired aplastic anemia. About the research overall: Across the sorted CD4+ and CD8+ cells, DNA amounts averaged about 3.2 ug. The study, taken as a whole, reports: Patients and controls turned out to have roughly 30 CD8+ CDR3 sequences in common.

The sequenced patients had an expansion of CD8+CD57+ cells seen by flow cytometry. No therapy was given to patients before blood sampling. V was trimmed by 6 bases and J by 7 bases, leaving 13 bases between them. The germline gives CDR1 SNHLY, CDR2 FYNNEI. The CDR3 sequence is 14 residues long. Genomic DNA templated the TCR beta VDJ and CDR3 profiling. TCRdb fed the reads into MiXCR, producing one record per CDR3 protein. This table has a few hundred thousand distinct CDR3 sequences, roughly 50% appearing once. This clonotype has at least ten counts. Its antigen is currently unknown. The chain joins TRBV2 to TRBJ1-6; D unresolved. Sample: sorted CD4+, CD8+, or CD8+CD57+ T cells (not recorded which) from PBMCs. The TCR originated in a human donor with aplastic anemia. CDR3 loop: CASRRAAGNSPLHF. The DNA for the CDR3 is TGTGCCAGCAGGCGCGCCGCCGGCAATTCACCCCTCCACTTT.